This passage covers 21 T cell receptor beta chains from one sample sequenced in a study of blood T cell repertoires in COVID-19 (dated by TCRdb to between 2020 and 2021). Receptors were amplified or captured by the immunoSEQ multiplex PCR assay. The table comes from immuneACCESS by way of TCRdb, which keeps in-frame sequences with V and J called. Part of the clones is missing from these tables; in studies checked, under half for an unresolved V gene and the rest for unknown reasons. The sample records about 200,000 clones, 80% of which are singletons. 6.5% to 9% of the sample goes to the ten largest clones. Sequencing was performed on PBMCs or T cells enriched from blood (not recorded which). Receptors were obtained from a middle-aged woman with acute COVID-19.

The chain employs TRBV28 and TRBJ1-3; D is ambiguous. The CDR3 loop spans 15 amino acids. The germline gives CDR1 MDHEN, CDR2 SYDVKM. Trimming pared 7 bases from V and 2 bases from J, leaving 15 bases between. The CDR3 DNA sequence: TGTGCCAGCACCGCCCCGGGCGGGGCTGGAAACACCATATATTTT. It translates to CASTAPGGAGNTIYF. Together with reference TRBV28 and TRBJ1-3, the CDR3 gives the full variable domain: DVKVTQSSRYLVKRTGEKVFLECVQDMDHENMFWYRQDPGLGLRLIYFSYDVKMKEKGDIPEGYSVSREKKERFSLILESASTNQTSMYLCASTAPGGAGNTIYFGEGSWLTVV.

The chain couples TRBV27 to TRBJ1-1, with 12 bases lining up with TRBD1. The ends lost 5 bases at V and 4 bases at J; junction bases unmatched: 14. Germline values: CDR1 MNHEY, CDR2 SMNVEV (reference sequence). CDR3 size: 18 residues. In DNA, the CDR3 is TGTGCCAGCAGTCGGAGGGGGGGACAGGGGGCCGGGAGCACTGAAGCTTTCTTT. This gives the protein CASSRRGGQGAGSTEAFF.

V is TRBV12-5 and J is TRBJ1-1, with 8 bases that match TRBD1. Losses at the gene ends were 3 bases for V and 1 base for J; bases not matched to a gene: 13. Germline V gene lookup returns CDR1 LGHNT and CDR2 FRNRAP. The length of the CDR3 is 18 residues. The CDR3 reads CASGFGQGVSRENTEAFF. CDR3 nucleotide sequence: TGTGCTAGTGGTTTTGGACAGGGAGTTTCTCGGGAGAACACTGAAGCTTTCTTT.

The CDR3 DNA reads as TGTGCCAGCAGCCGGACAGGGAGGGTCCCCGGGGAGCTGTTTTTT. Its protein product is CASSRTGRVPGELFF. The chain couples TRBV9 to TRBJ2-2; tentative D call: TRBD1 (8 bases). Germline-derived CDR1 and CDR2 are SGDLS and YYNGEE. The CDR3 has 15 amino acids. V was pared by 4 bases and J by 6 bases, with 16 bases between.

The chain carries TRBV6-5 and TRBJ1-2; 8 nucleotides agree with TRBD1. CDR3 length equals 14 residues. Germline V lookup: CDR1 MNHEY, CDR2 SVGAGI. The V gene end was trimmed by 6 bases and the J gene end by 3 bases; junction bases not matched to a gene: 6. The CDR3 loop is CASRHNRGDYGYTF. The CDR3 nucleotides are TGTGCCAGCAGGCATAACAGGGGGGACTATGGCTACACCTTC.

The chain combines TRBV19 with TRBJ1-5; possible D gene TRBD1, 6 bases. CDR3 size: 16 residues. Germline CDR1 is LNHDA and CDR2 is SQIVND (reference sequence). V was shortened by 6 bases and J by 2 bases, with 17 bases between the two germline ends. This CDR3 is CASRQFRGSGNQPQHF. CDR3 in DNA: TGTGCCAGTAGACAGTTCAGGGGAAGTGGCAATCAGCCCCAGCATTTT. Together with reference TRBV19 and TRBJ1-5, the CDR3 gives the full variable domain: DGGITQSPKYLFRKEGQNVTLSCEQNLNHDAMYWYRQDPGQGLRLIYYSQIVNDFQKGDIAEGYSVSREKKESFPLTVTSAQKNPTAFYLCASRQFRGSGNQPQHFGDGTRLSIL.

The V call is TRBV29-1, the J call TRBJ1-1, with D perhaps matching TRBD1 (6 bases). This CDR3 is 11 amino acids long. Germline-derived CDR1 and CDR2 are SQVTM and ANQGSEA. Deletions cut 4 bases from V and 4 bases from J, with 7 bases between. In DNA form, the CDR3 reads TGCAGCGTTGGCAGGGGCACTGAAGCTTTCTTT. This codes for CSVGRGTEAFF.

The chain employs TRBV15 and TRBJ2-3; 9 nucleotides match TRBD1. The CDR3 totals 16 residues. Germline V CDR1 and CDR2: LNHNV, YYDKDF (reference sequence). V lost 3 bases and J lost 5; bases outside the gene matches: 9. CDR3 nucleotides: TGTGCCACCAGCAGGGGGGGGGACAGGGTAATAGATACGCAGTATTTT. Its protein is CATSRGGDRVIDTQYF.

The CDR3 loop reads CASSTLTGFGDTQYF. For the CDR3, the DNA is TGCGCCAGCAGCACGCTGACAGGGTTCGGAGATACGCAGTATTTT. The chain combines TRBV5-1 with TRBJ2-3; 7 nucleotides match TRBD1. CDR1 is SGHRS, CDR2 YFSETQ, per germline. The CDR3 runs to 15 residues. V lost 4 bases, J lost 5 bases, and 10 bases stayed unmatched. Together with reference TRBV5-1 and TRBJ2-3, the CDR3 gives the full variable domain: KAGVTQTPRYLIKTRGQQVTLSCSPISGHRSVSWYQQTPGQGLQFLFEYFSETQRNKGNFPGRFSGRQFSNSRSEMNVSTLELGDSALYLCASSTLTGFGDTQYFGPGTRLTVL.

This chain uses TRBV27 with TRBJ1-2, with 7 bases identical to TRBD1. Trimming removed 8 bases from V and 3 bases from J; junction bases left unmatched: 12. This CDR3 is 15 amino acids long. The germline V gene has CDR1 MNHEY and CDR2 SMNVEV (reference sequence). CDR3 DNA: TGTGCCAGCCACGGATTTACCACAGGGGACTATGGCTACACCTTC. It is translated as CASHGFTTGDYGYTF.

This sequence joins TRBV7-8 and TRBJ2-7, with 9 bases identical to TRBD2. There are 15 residues in the CDR3. Trimming cost V 5 bases and J 0 bases; bases outside gene matches: 5. The germline V gene has CDR1 SGHVS and CDR2 FQNEAQ. CDR3 loop: CASSRSGGSSYEQYF. DNA for the CDR3: TGTGCCAGCAGCCGTAGCGGGGGCAGCTCCTACGAGCAGTACTTC.

This clone was counted many times. The rearrangement uses TRBV5-8 and TRBJ2-5, with 10 bases matching TRBD1. V was clipped by 5 bases and J by 4 bases; unmatched bases: 5. Germline V gives CDR1 SGHTS, CDR2 YDEGEE. The CDR3 covers 14 residues. The chain's CDR3 is CASRPDRGRETQYF. The CDR3 DNA sequence: TGTGCCAGCAGACCTGACAGGGGGCGAGAGACCCAGTACTTC. Variable domain in full (rest from reference TRBV5-8 and TRBJ2-5): EAGVTQSPTHLIKTRGQQATLRCSPISGHTSVYWYQQALGLGLQFLLWYDEGEERNRGNFPPRFSGRQFPNYSSELNVNALELEDSALYLCASRPDRGRETQYFGPGTRLLVL.

The chain uses TRBV4-3 and TRBJ1-6; TRBD1 agrees at 7 bases. V shed 3 bases and J 6 bases; nucleotides not matched to a gene: 8. Germline lookup yields CDR1 LGHNA and CDR2 YSLEER. The CDR3 is made up of 16 amino acids. CDR3 nucleotides: TGCGCCAGCAGCCAGACCAGGGGGTTGATTAATTCACCCCTCCACTTT. Its protein product is CASSQTRGLINSPLHF.

The chain links TRBV5-1 to TRBJ2-1; the match to TRBD2 covers 10 bases. Germline V gene sequence: CDR1 SGHRS, CDR2 YFSETQ. The CDR3 is made up of 16 amino acids. V trimming: 4 bases; J trimming: 6 bases; junction bases outside the gene matches: 10. Here the CDR3 DNA reads TGCGCCAGCAGCCTCAATAGCGGGGGGTTAGTCAATGAGCAGTTCTTC. As protein: CASSLNSGGLVNEQFF.

This clone occurred many times. The CDR3 here is CASSFTSGGAVYEQYF. CDR3 bases: TGTGCCAGCAGCTTTACTAGCGGGGGGGCCGTCTACGAGCAGTACTTC. The V gene is TRBV7-8, the J gene TRBJ2-7; 13 bases fit TRBD2. The trim removed 3 bases at V and 3 bases at J, leaving 5 bases unmatched. This CDR3 is 16 amino acids long. Germline values: CDR1 SGHVS, CDR2 FQNEAQ.

This clone was observed once. The gene calls are TRBV15 and TRBJ1-5; D is ambiguous. Germline V gene lookup returns CDR1 LNHNV and CDR2 YYDKDF (reference sequence). The CDR3 covers 13 residues. Trimming stripped 3 bases from V and 5 bases from J, with 8 bases between. The CDR3 here is CATSSPGDQPQHF. In DNA, the CDR3 is TGTGCCACCAGCAGTCCGGGAGATCAGCCCCAGCATTTT.

This rearrangement joins TRBV28 to TRBJ2-7; no firm D call. Looked up from germline, CDR1 is MDHEN and CDR2 is SYDVKM. The CDR3 runs to 15 residues. V lost 2 bases and J 3 bases, leaving 14 bases between the germline ends. CDR3 nucleotide sequence: TGTGCCAGCAGTTTACAGGTCCCCCAGGACTACGAGCAGTACTTC. It is translated as CASSLQVPQDYEQYF.

This clone was found once. CDR3 DNA: TGTGCCAGCAGCTTACAAATAGGGGAGGGTAACTATGGCTACACCTTC. Protein sequence: CASSLQIGEGNYGYTF. The rearrangement links TRBV11-2 to TRBJ1-2; a possible D gene is TRBD1 (5 bases). Trimming shortened V by 2 bases and J by 1 base, and 14 bases separated the two germline ends. This CDR3 has 16 residues. Looked up from germline, CDR1 is SGHAT and CDR2 is FQNNGV.

The chain recombines TRBV18 with TRBJ2-1; the D gene is possibly TRBD1 (6 bases). Germline CDR1 and CDR2: KGHSH and LQKENI. The length of the CDR3 is 14 residues. V was cut by 2 bases and J by 7 bases, with 12 bases left in between. The chain's CDR3 is CASSPRTTGNEQFF. CDR3 nucleotides: TGTGCCAGCTCACCAAGGACCACAGGGAATGAGCAGTTCTTC.

The rearrangement links TRBV10-3 to TRBJ2-7; maybe TRBD1 (5 bases). The CDR3 loop spans 14 amino acids. CDR1 is ENHRY, CDR2 SYGVKD, per germline. The germline V and J ends were trimmed by 4 bases and 5 bases, with 15 bases remaining between them. In nucleotides, the CDR3 is TGTGCCATCAGTGGTAGTACGACAGTGGACGAGCAGTACTTC. Protein product: CAISGSTTVDEQYF.

This chain uses TRBV2 with TRBJ1-4; 7 bases fit TRBD1. There are 14 residues in the CDR3. V gave up 5 bases and J gave up 8 bases; unmatched junction bases: 8. Germline loops: CDR1 SNHLY, CDR2 FYNNEI. In nucleotides, the CDR3 is TGTGCCAGCAGTCCCAGGACGGACAGGGAAAAACTGTTTTTT. Its translation is CASSPRTDREKLFF.